This TCR beta chain was profiled in a study of blood T cells in healthy people across ages. V shed 7 bases and J 3 bases; nucleotides not matched to a gene: 4. CDR3 length: 12 residues. Germline CDR1 DFQATT, CDR2 SNEGSKA (reference sequence). The use of a sample-barcoded 5' primer and a J-beta primer mix characterized a second PCR of about 6 to 12 cycles. TCRdb analysed the 5' RACE reads with MiXCR anew, one entry per CDR3 protein. The table lists 630,000 or so distinct CDR3 sequences, 25% to 35% of them singletons, with 15% to 19% in the top ten. This clonotype has at least ten counts. The TCR comes from a woman older than 75 in good health. Sequenced: blood. This chain links TRBV20-1 with TRBJ2-7, with 9 nucleotides matching TRBD2. The chain's CDR3 is CSGSSGDYEQYF. In nucleotides, the CDR3 is TGCAGTGGCTCTAGCGGGGACTACGAGCAGTACTTC.